This passage covers 15 T cell receptor beta chains from one sample sequenced in a study of shared clonotypes between healthy human individuals. The protocol was immunoSEQ multiplex PCR, while the TCRdb copy is restricted to in-frame clones and leaves out a portion. The data hold around 1.5 million clones, with 98% observed a single time. What was sequenced was naive CD4+ T cells sorted from blood. Subset indicated: CD45RA+ positively selected. The receptor source for this set is a man younger than 40 in good health.

The genes are TRBV19 and TRBJ2-3; D possibly corresponds to TRBD2 (5 bases). Per germline, CDR1 LNHDA and CDR2 SQIVND (reference sequence). The CDR3 loop spans 15 amino acids. Trimming removed 8 bases from V and 0 bases from J, with 15 bases in between. This chain's CDR3 is CASGDFGESTDTQYF. The CDR3 DNA reads TGTGCCAGTGGGGATTTTGGGGAGAGCACAGATACGCAGTATTTT.

The chain combines TRBV6-1 with TRBJ2-1; 10 nucleotides match TRBD1. CDR1 is MNHNS, CDR2 SASEGT, per germline. Trimming cost V 6 bases and J 9 bases; bases outside gene matches: 8. CDR3 length: 14 amino acids. CDR3 bases: TGTGCCAGCAGGGGGACAGGGGTAAACAGTGAGCAGTTCTTC. Its translation is CASRGTGVNSEQFF.

This clone was observed a single time. The rearrangement uses TRBV6-6 and TRBJ2-7; 11 bases align to TRBD1. Per the germline V gene, CDR1 is MNHNY and CDR2 is SVGAGI (reference sequence). With V trimmed by 5 bases and J by 4 bases, 4 bases remained unmatched. CDR3 length: 14 amino acids. Here the CDR3 reads CASSGRDRGYEQYF. The CDR3 DNA sequence: TGTGCCAGCAGTGGCCGGGACAGGGGGTACGAGCAGTACTTC.

This sequence joins TRBV5-1 and TRBJ2-7, with TRBD1 matching 7 bases. There are 14 residues in the CDR3. The germline gives CDR1 SGHRS, CDR2 YFSETQ. Losses at the gene ends were 5 bases for V and 11 bases for J; bases not matched to a gene: 16. CDR3: CASSLFSDRALKYF. In DNA form, the CDR3 reads TGCGCCAGCAGTCTGTTTTCCGACAGGGCTTTGAAGTACTTC.

The rearrangement uses TRBV11-3 and TRBJ2-7, with D possibly being TRBD1 (5 bases). Per the germline V gene, CDR1 is SGHNT and CDR2 is YENEEA. The CDR3 sequence is 12 residues long. Deletions cut 5 bases from V and 7 bases from J, with 12 bases between. The CDR3 reads CASSRSQGEQYF. CDR3 coding DNA: TGTGCCAGCAGCCGAAGCCAGGGAGAGCAGTACTTC.

V usage is TRBV19 and J usage is TRBJ2-5, with 9 bases identical to TRBD2. Germline V gene lookup returns CDR1 LNHDA and CDR2 SQIVND (reference sequence). The CDR3 runs to 18 residues. The J segment lost 1 base and the V segment lost 5 bases, leaving 14 bases of the junction unmatched. CDR3 region: CASSVYGLAGPFQETQYF. The CDR3 DNA sequence: TGTGCCAGTAGTGTATACGGGCTAGCGGGACCTTTCCAAGAGACCCAGTACTTC.

The V call is TRBV2, the J call TRBJ2-5, with 8 bases matching TRBD2. The CDR3 is 15 amino acids. Unmatched junction bases numbered 12, after V lost 5 bases and J lost 7 bases. In germline, CDR1 is SNHLY, CDR2 FYNNEI. The CDR3 sequence: CASSKELAALRTQYF. In nucleotides, the CDR3 is TGTGCCAGCAGTAAGGAACTAGCGGCCTTGCGGACCCAGTACTTC.

J is TRBJ1-2 and V is TRBV2; 8 bases map to TRBD1. The trim removed 7 bases at V and 2 bases at J, leaving 9 bases unmatched. The CDR3 sequence is 15 residues long. Germline CDR1 reads SNHLY; CDR2 reads FYNNEI. The CDR3 loop reads CASIIGQGGNYGYTF. CDR3 sequence (DNA): TGTGCCAGCATCATAGGACAGGGAGGAAACTATGGCTACACCTTC.

Concerning this clone itself: Other DNA sequences in the sample encode the same CDR3. The chain is built from TRBV4-1 and TRBJ2-3; 15 nucleotides line up with TRBD2. Germline lookup yields CDR1 MGHRA and CDR2 YSYEKL. The CDR3 is 16 amino acids. V shed 4 bases and J 3 bases; nucleotides not matched to a gene: 2. CDR3 sequence reads: CASSLGLAGGTDTQYF. CDR3 DNA: TGCGCCAGCAGCCTGGGACTAGCGGGAGGTACAGATACGCAGTATTTT.

The rearrangement uses TRBV19 and TRBJ2-7; D is uncertain. The V gene's germline CDR1 is LNHDA and CDR2 SQIVND (reference sequence). The CDR3 is 13 residues long. Deletions cut 4 bases from V and 0 bases from J, with 7 bases between. DNA of the CDR3: TGTGCCAGTAGTAACAGACCCTCCTACGAGCAGTACTTC. It codes for CASSNRPSYEQYF.

V is TRBV5-5 and J is TRBJ1-2; 8 nucleotides match TRBD1. Germline CDR1 and CDR2: SGHKS and YYEKEE (reference sequence). The CDR3 runs to 14 residues. J lost 7 bases, V lost 2 bases, and 7 bases had no gene match. CDR3 DNA sequence: TGTGCCAGCAGCTTTACAGGGGGAACTTCTGGCTACACCTTC. Protein: CASSFTGGTSGYTF.

The chain has TRBV7-6 and TRBJ1-5; 7 nucleotides match TRBD1. The germline CDR1 and CDR2 sequences are SGHVS and FNYEAQ. The CDR3 extends over 15 amino acids. V gave up 1 base and J gave up 6 bases; unmatched junction bases: 6. CDR3 sequence: CASSLGQGLAQPQHF. The CDR3 coding sequence is TGTGCCAGCAGCTTAGGACAGGGTTTAGCTCAGCCCCAGCATTTT.

The chain employs TRBV4-3 and TRBJ1-2; no clear D gene. The CDR3 extends over 14 amino acids. Between the trimmed V and J ends, which lost 1 base and 4 bases, there was a span of 10 bases. Per the germline V gene, CDR1 is LGHNA and CDR2 is YSLEER. CDR3 nucleotide sequence: TGCGCCAGCAGCCAAGGGGCGCTGAGCTATGGCTACACCTTC. Translating it yields CASSQGALSYGYTF.

The chain combines TRBV27 with TRBJ1-5, with D possibly being TRBD1 (5 bases). The CDR3 covers 15 residues. V was pared by 8 bases and J by 0 bases, with 14 bases between. CDR1 is MNHEY, CDR2 SMNVEV, per germline (reference sequence). The CDR3 nucleotides read TGTGCCAGCCGAAAAGCCCAGGGTAGCAATCAGCCCCAGCATTTT. Protein: CASRKAQGSNQPQHF.

The chain is built from TRBV6-1 and TRBJ1-5; D is ambiguous. CDR1 and CDR2 (germline): MNHNS, SASEGT. The CDR3 is 13 amino acids. The V and J ends lost 5 bases and 6 bases respectively, with 11 bases between them. The DNA for the CDR3 is TGTGCCAGCAGTAAAAGGGTGGCTCAGCCCCAGCATTTT. Encoded protein: CASSKRVAQPQHF.